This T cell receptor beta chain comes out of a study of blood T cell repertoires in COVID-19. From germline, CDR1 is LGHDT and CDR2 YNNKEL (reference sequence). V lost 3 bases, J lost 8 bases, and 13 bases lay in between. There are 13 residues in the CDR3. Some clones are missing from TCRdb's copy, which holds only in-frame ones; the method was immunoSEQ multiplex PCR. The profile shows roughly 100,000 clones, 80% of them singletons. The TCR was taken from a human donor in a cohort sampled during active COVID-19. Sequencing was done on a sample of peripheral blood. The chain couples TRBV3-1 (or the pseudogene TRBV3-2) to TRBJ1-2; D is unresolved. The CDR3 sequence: CASSQDRERGYTF. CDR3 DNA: TGTGCCAGCAGCCAGGACCGGGAGAGAGGCTACACCTTC.